The present entry profiles one T cell receptor beta chain with its context. Its antigen remains unknown. CDR1 and CDR2 from the germline V gene are MGHRA and YSYEKL. Trimming cost V 3 bases and J 3 bases; bases outside gene matches: 13. The CDR3 has 18 amino acids. The data derive from a study of T cell responses to AZD1222 COVID-19 vaccine. Study conclusions and caveats: Spike-specific TCR breadth and depth rose after two AZD1222 doses. Spike-wide coverage was observed for vaccine-associated CD4 TCRs, with dominant responses at 160-218 and 743-854.

Sequenced by immunoSEQ multiplex PCR; TCRdb stores in-frame clones only, minus some. Among 77,000 or so clones listed, about nine tenths were seen once. The chain employs TRBV4-1 and TRBJ1-1; 10 bases agree with TRBD1. This sequence originates from an adult who received the AZD1222 COVID-19 vaccine. Specimen: peripheral blood, collected 28 days after the second AZD1222 dose. The DNA for the CDR3 is TGCGCCAGCAGCCAGGCCGGGACAGGGGCTTTTATAGACACTGAAGCTTTCTTT. This sequence encodes CASSQAGTGAFIDTEAFF.